This T cell receptor (beta chain) was obtained from a study of blood T cell repertoires in COVID-19. Study details: The United States, Italy and Spain supplied acute and convalescent COVID-19 samples. T cells, B-cell-depleted T cells, or PBMCs supplied cDNA or gDNA.

The CDR3 contains 14 residues. V lost 5 bases, J lost 1 base, and 3 bases stayed unmatched. Looked up from germline, CDR1 is SNHLY and CDR2 is FYNNEI. Authors' methods: Nucleated cell number was recorded as an estimate derived from reference gene primer amplification. TCRdb's table, derived via immunoSEQ multiplex PCR, lists solely in-frame clones and lacks some. V and J calls and clone size are given by that table; D and trimming were obtained from the DNA. The sample gives over 130,000 clones, about 82% of which show up once; 3.5% to 5% is in the top ten. The receptor's source is an elderly woman with active or convalescent COVID-19. The J gene is TRBJ1-1, the V gene TRBV2; TRBD1 matches at 8 bases. Sequenced input: peripheral blood. The CDR3 loop reads CASSRQGPNTEAFF. CDR3 DNA: TGTGCCAGCAGTAGACAGGGGCCGAACACTGAAGCTTTCTTT.